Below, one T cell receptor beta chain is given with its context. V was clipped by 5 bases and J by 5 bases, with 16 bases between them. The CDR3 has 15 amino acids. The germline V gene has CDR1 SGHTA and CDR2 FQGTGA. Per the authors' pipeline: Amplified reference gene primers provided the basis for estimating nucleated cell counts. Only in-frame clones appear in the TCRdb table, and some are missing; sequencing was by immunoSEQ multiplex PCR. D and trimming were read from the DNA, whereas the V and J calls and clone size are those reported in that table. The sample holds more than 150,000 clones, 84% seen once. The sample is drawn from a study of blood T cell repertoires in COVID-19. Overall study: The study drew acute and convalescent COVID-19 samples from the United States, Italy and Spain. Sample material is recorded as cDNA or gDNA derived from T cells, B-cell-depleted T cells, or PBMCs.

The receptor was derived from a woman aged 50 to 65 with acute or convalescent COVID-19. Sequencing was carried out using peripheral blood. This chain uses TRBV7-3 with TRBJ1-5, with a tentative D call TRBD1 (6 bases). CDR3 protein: CASSPPGTPYQPQHF. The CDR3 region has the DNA TGTGCCAGCAGCCCACCAGGGACACCCTATCAGCCCCAGCATTTT. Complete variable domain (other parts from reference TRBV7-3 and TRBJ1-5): GAGVSQTPSNKVTEKGKYVELRCDPISGHTALYWYRQSLGQGPEFLIYFQGTGAADDSGLPNDRFFAVRPEGSVSTLKIQRTERGDSAVYLCASSPPGTPYQPQHFGDGTRLSIL.